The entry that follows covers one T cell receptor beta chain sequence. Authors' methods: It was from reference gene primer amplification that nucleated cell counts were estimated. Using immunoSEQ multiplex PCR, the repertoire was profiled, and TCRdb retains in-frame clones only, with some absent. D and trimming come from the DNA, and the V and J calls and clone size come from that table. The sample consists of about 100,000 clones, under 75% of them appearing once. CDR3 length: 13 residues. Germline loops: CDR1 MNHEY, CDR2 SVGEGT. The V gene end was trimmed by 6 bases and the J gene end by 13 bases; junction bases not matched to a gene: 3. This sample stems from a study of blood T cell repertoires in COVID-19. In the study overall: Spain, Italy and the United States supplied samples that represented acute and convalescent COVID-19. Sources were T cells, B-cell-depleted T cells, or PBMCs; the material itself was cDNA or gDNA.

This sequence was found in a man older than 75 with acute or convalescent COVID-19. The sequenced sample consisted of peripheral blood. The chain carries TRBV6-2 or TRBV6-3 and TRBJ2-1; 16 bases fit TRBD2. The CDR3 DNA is TGTGCCAGCAGCGGGACTAGCGGGAGGGCCCAGTTCTTC. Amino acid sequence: CASSGTSGRAQFF.